The sequence of this TCR beta chain was determined in a study of shared clonotypes between healthy human individuals. Deep-level assay runs were performed. Sequenced by immunoSEQ multiplex PCR; TCRdb stores in-frame clones only, minus some. The table records 1,500,000 or so clones, around 98.5% of them present only once. This TCR was recovered from a man aged 30-40 years in good health. Source material: naive CD4+ T cells sorted from blood. Subset defined: CD45RA+ positively selected.

The CDR3 nucleotides read TGTGCCAGCAGTTTACAGGGGTCCCCTTCTCAGCAGTACTTC. Translating gives CASSLQGSPSQQYF. This rearrangement joins TRBV28 to TRBJ2-7; D perhaps matches TRBD1 (6 bases). Germline V gives CDR1 MDHEN, CDR2 SYDVKM. The V gene lost 2 bases and the J gene lost 8 bases, with 16 bases spanning the gap. The CDR3 loop spans 14 amino acids.